This TCR beta chain is drawn from a study of molecular identifiers for immune sequencing clone quantification. Across the study: The replicate experiment used RNA from 20,000 or 100,000 naive CD8 cells. This RNA was split into five aliquots, and four of them were sequenced. Points from the study as a whole: For effector cells, clones above 20 RNA copies held over 99% of molecules; for naive cells, under 1%.

Details on this clonotype: The antigen is not known.

Naive CD8 libraries came from approximately 20,000 to 980,000 sorted cells with 10%, 30% or 50% RNA. The authors gated naive CD8 T cells as CD8+CD4-CCR7+CD45RA+ for sorting. MiXCR, run by TCRdb on the PCR reads, gives a single entry per CDR3 protein. The table has about half a million distinct CDR3 sequences, about a quarter seen once. Sequencing was performed on naive CD8+ T cells from blood, with Jurkat cell RNA spiked in. As for subset: FACS-sorted CD8+CD4-CCR7+CD45RA+ naive T cells. This clonotype originated in a human donor in good health. Some libraries in this study had Jurkat cell RNA spiked in.

The CDR3 DNA is TGTGCCAGTAGTAGCGACACATATAGCAATCAGCCCCAGCATTTT. Translated: CASSSDTYSNQPQHF. The chain recombines TRBV19 with TRBJ1-5, with unresolved D. The CDR3 contains 15 residues. Germline CDR1 and CDR2: LNHDA and SQIVND (reference sequence). Trimming left V 4 bases short and J 0 bases short, with 10 bases between. Using reference TRBV19 and TRBJ1-5 for the parts outside the CDR3, the full variable domain is DGGITQSPKYLFRKEGQNVTLSCEQNLNHDAMYWYRQDPGQGLRLIYYSQIVNDFQKGDIAEGYSVSREKKESFPLTVTSAQKNPTAFYLCASSSDTYSNQPQHFGDGTRLSIL.